This TCR beta chain comes out of a study of response to subunit inactivated influenza vaccine. The CDR3 is made up of 13 amino acids. Germline V gene sequence: CDR1 DFQATT, CDR2 SNEGSKA (reference sequence). V was clipped by 6 bases and J by 3 bases, with 12 bases between them. Broader study findings: Few new T cells, the authors suggested, are recruited by each seasonal influenza vaccination.

This clonotype was counted only a few times. The target antigen is unknown. TCRdb recomputed calls from the RT-PCR reads with MiXCR, one row per CDR3 protein. The sample shows roughly 500,000 distinct CDR3 sequences, 25% of them seen only once. The sequenced sample was CD4+ T cells sorted from PBMCs, obtained more than 4 days after vaccination. This sequence originates from a man aged 50-59 years who received an inactivated influenza vaccine. The rearrangement links TRBV20-1 to TRBJ1-5, with D perhaps matching TRBD1 (5 bases). The CDR3 DNA sequence: TGCAGTGCATCCGGGGCGATCAATCAGCCCCAGCATTTT. The encoded protein is CSASGAINQPQHF.